These 27 T cell receptor beta chains came from one sample sequenced in a study of T-cell memory formation after mild COVID-19. MiXCR, run by TCRdb on the 5' RACE reads, gives a single entry per CDR3 protein. This sample has over 350,000 distinct CDR3 sequences, with around 24% found just once. Sequencing was carried out using PBMCs or a T cell subset sorted from them (not recorded which). The source is an adult woman who had mild COVID-19 (a few samples of this study predate the infection). Cell type and time point are not known.

The chain carries TRBV24-1 and TRBJ1-5; D remains ambiguous. Germline V gene data show CDR1 as KGHDR and CDR2 as SFDVKD. This CDR3 has 15 residues. The V end was cut by 4 bases, the J end by 0 bases, with 9 bases between. The CDR3 DNA reads TGTGCCACCAGTGAAGGAGCCTATAGCAATCAGCCCCAGCATTTT. Protein sequence: CATSEGAYSNQPQHF.

The rearrangement uses TRBV29-1 and TRBJ2-5; a weak D match, TRBD1 (6 bases). The CDR3 extends over 13 amino acids. The germline V gene has CDR1 SQVTM and CDR2 ANQGSEA. Trimming removed 4 bases at V and 7 bases at J, with 16 bases between. The CDR3 here is CSVAWTEVVTQYF. CDR3 DNA sequence: TGCAGCGTTGCCTGGACAGAGGTGGTGACCCAGTACTTC.

The gene calls are TRBV12-3 or TRBV12-4 and TRBJ2-2, with D uncertain. CDR3 length equals 15 residues. V lost 4 bases to trimming and J lost 0 bases, with 9 bases between them. CDR3 nucleotide sequence: TGTGCCAGCAGTTATCAGCACGCGAACACCGGGGAGCTGTTTTTT. Its translation: CASSYQHANTGELFF.

This clonotype showed up just a few times. The chain uses TRBV12-3 or TRBV12-4 and TRBJ2-3, with D possibly matching TRBD2 (6 bases). The CDR3 is 14 amino acids. The ends were cut back, 5 bases at V and 5 bases at J, with 14 bases in the middle. The CDR3 coding sequence is TGTGCCAGCAGTCTTGGGGGGTCTAGAGATACGCAGTATTTT. As protein: CASSLGGSRDTQYF.

Many counts were recorded for this clonotype. The chain is built from TRBV5-4 and TRBJ2-7; perhaps TRBD2 as D (6 bases). The germline V and J ends were trimmed by 3 bases and 2 bases, with 15 bases remaining between them. Per the germline V gene, CDR1 is SGHNT and CDR2 is YYREEE (reference sequence). This CDR3 has 15 amino acids. CDR3 sequence: CASSSPALAPYEQYF. CDR3 DNA: TGTGCCAGCAGCTCTCCAGCGCTAGCGCCCTACGAGCAGTACTTC.

This clonotype has just a few counts. V gene TRBV7-3 combines with J gene TRBJ2-3; D ambiguous. Germline-derived CDR1 and CDR2 are SGHTA and FQGTGA. The CDR3 consists of 13 residues. V lost 5 bases and J 4 bases, leaving 10 bases between the germline ends. CDR3 in amino acids: CASSGIIADTQYF. CDR3 nucleotide sequence: TGTGCCAGCAGCGGTATAATAGCAGATACGCAGTATTTT.

As DNA, the CDR3 is TGTGCCAGCAGACCGGGACAGAGGCACACTGAAGCTTTCTTT. It yields the protein CASRPGQRHTEAFF. The chain carries TRBV6-1 and TRBJ1-1; TRBD1 matches 7 bases. Germline loops: CDR1 MNHNS, CDR2 SASEGT. Trimming at V came to 6 bases and at J to 3 bases, leaving 7 bases not matched to a gene. The CDR3 is 14 amino acids.

This chain joins TRBV12-3 or TRBV12-4 and TRBJ2-7; D not resolved. CDR3 length: 16 amino acids. Trimming took off 4 bases at V and 2 bases at J, with 18 bases between the two ends. CDR3 in DNA: TGTGCCAGCAGTTCAGCGTTTGGCGGCGCTACCTACGAGCAGTACTTC. This sequence encodes CASSSAFGGATYEQYF.

The CDR3 DNA follows: TGTGCCAGCAGCTTGGCCAGGCTAGCGTGGACCCAGTACTTC. Protein product: CASSLARLAWTQYF. The chain has TRBV5-8 and TRBJ2-5; tentative D call: TRBD2 (6 bases). Germline CDR1 reads SGHTS; CDR2 reads YDEGEE. V was cut by 0 bases and J by 7 bases, with 13 bases left in between. The CDR3 consists of 14 residues.

This clonotype was seen more than once but under ten times. CDR3 amino acids: CASSLLLGGGGNNEQFF. For the CDR3, the DNA is TGCGCCAGCAGCTTGCTGTTAGGGGGGGGCGGTAACAATGAGCAGTTCTTC. This rearrangement joins TRBV5-1 to TRBJ2-1; TRBD2 might be the D (7 bases). The CDR3 spans 17 residues. V dropped 1 base and J dropped 5 bases, with 19 bases sitting between them. Germline lookup yields CDR1 SGHRS and CDR2 YFSETQ. The variable domain in full, with the rest retrieved from reference TRBV5-1 and TRBJ2-1, is KAGVTQTPRYLIKTRGQQVTLSCSPISGHRSVSWYQQTPGQGLQFLFEYFSETQRNKGNFPGRFSGRQFSNSRSEMNVSTLELGDSALYLCASSLLLGGGGNNEQFFGPGTRLTVL.

V is TRBV12-3 or TRBV12-4 and J is TRBJ1-1; 11 positions agree with TRBD1. The CDR3 runs 14 residues. Unmatched junction bases numbered 8, after V lost 3 bases and J lost 11 bases. CDR3 sequence (DNA): TGTGCCAGCAGTTTCACCGTCCGGGACAGGGGGGCTTTCTTT. Its translation is CASSFTVRDRGAFF.

This clonotype showed up just a few times. The chain has TRBV3-1 and TRBJ1-5, with D uncertain. The V gene's germline CDR1 is LGHDT and CDR2 YNNKEL (reference sequence). The length of the CDR3 is 12 residues. V shed 2 bases and J shed 4 bases, with 3 bases lying between them. The CDR3 spells CASSQINQPQHF. CDR3 DNA: TGTGCCAGCAGCCAAATTAATCAGCCCCAGCATTTT. Together with reference TRBV3-1 and TRBJ1-5, the CDR3 gives the full variable domain: DTAVSQTPKYLVTQMGNDKSIKCEQNLGHDTMYWYKQDSKKFLKIMFSYNNKELIINETVPNRFSPKSPDKAHLNLHINSLELGDSAVYFCASSQINQPQHFGDGTRLSIL.

This clonotype appeared once. The chain has TRBV27 and TRBJ2-5, with TRBD1 as a possible D gene (5 bases). V lost 6 bases to trimming and J lost 2 bases, with 13 bases between them. The CDR3 sequence is 14 residues long. Germline CDR1 and CDR2: MNHEY and SMNVEV (reference sequence). The chain's CDR3 is CASRPWGSQETQYF. The CDR3 DNA follows: TGTGCCAGCAGACCTTGGGGCAGTCAAGAGACCCAGTACTTC.

This clonotype was recorded at least ten times. DNA for the CDR3: TGTGCCAGCAGTAATAGGGGTTCCTACAATGAGCAGTTCTTC. Protein sequence: CASSNRGSYNEQFF. The V call is TRBV7-8, the J call TRBJ2-1; a weak D match, TRBD1 (5 bases). V lost 6 bases and J lost 1, with 10 bases in between. Germline CDR1 and CDR2: SGHVS and FQNEAQ. The CDR3 is made up of 14 amino acids.

The gene calls are TRBV9 and TRBJ2-1, with 7 bases identical to TRBD2. Losses at the gene ends were 7 bases for V and 9 bases for J; bases not matched to a gene: 7. Germline V CDR1 and CDR2: SGDLS, YYNGEE. The CDR3 is made up of 12 amino acids. The CDR3 region has the DNA TGTGCCAGCGCAGTTGAGCGGGGTGAGCAGTTCTTC. Amino acids: CASAVERGEQFF.

The chain combines TRBV7-2 with TRBJ2-2; no clear D. Germline CDR1 reads SGHTA; CDR2 reads FQGNSA. V was pared by 0 bases and J by 0 bases, with 5 bases between. The length of the CDR3 is 15 residues. The CDR3 sequence: CASSLAVPNTGELFF. The CDR3 DNA follows: TGTGCCAGCAGCTTAGCGGTCCCGAACACCGGGGAGCTGTTTTTT.

The chain employs TRBV4-1 and TRBJ2-2, with D tentatively TRBD2 (5 bases). Germline CDR1 reads MGHRA; CDR2 reads YSYEKL. The CDR3 length is 14 residues. Trimming shortened V by 5 bases and J by 4 bases, and 11 bases separated the two germline ends. CDR3 sequence reads: CASSAGEITGELFF. The CDR3 DNA is TGCGCCAGCAGCGCGGGTGAGATCACCGGGGAGCTGTTTTTT.

The genes are TRBV6-1 and TRBJ2-5; D assignment may be TRBD1 or TRBD2 (5 bases each). The CDR3 is made up of 13 amino acids. Germline V gene data show CDR1 as MNHNS and CDR2 as SASEGT. Trimming removed 9 bases from V and 2 bases from J, with 13 bases in between. The CDR3 sequence: CASSGWGQETQYF. CDR3 DNA sequence: TGTGCCAGTTCAGGGTGGGGGCAAGAGACCCAGTACTTC.

This clonotype was recorded at least ten times. The chain uses TRBV27 and TRBJ1-1, with 10 bases that match TRBD1. CDR1 MNHEY and CDR2 SMNVEV come from the germline V gene (reference sequence). Unmatched junction bases numbered 3, after V lost 4 bases and J lost 4 bases. This CDR3 has 14 amino acids. CDR3 protein: CASSYRTGGTEAFF. Here the CDR3 DNA reads TGTGCCAGCAGTTACAGGACAGGGGGCACTGAAGCTTTCTTT.

This clonotype was seen a handful of times. This chain connects TRBV20-1 to TRBJ2-3, with 9 nucleotides matching TRBD1. The ends lost 5 bases at V and 2 bases at J; junction bases unmatched: 8. The CDR3 runs to 15 residues. Germline loops: CDR1 DFQATT, CDR2 SNEGSKA (reference sequence). CDR3 nucleotides: TGCAGTGCTTTTTACAGGGGGCGGTCCACAGATACGCAGTATTTT. Protein sequence: CSAFYRGRSTDTQYF.

This chain uses TRBV3-1 with TRBJ2-3, with 14 bases that match TRBD2. This CDR3 region has 15 residues. With V trimmed by 4 bases and J by 3 bases, 0 bases remained unmatched. Germline assignment: CDR1 LGHDT and CDR2 YNNKEL (reference sequence). Here the CDR3 DNA reads TGTGCCAGCAGCCGGACTAGCGGGAGGACAGATACGCAGTATTTT. Its translation is CASSRTSGRTDTQYF.

The chain recombines TRBV5-1 with TRBJ1-2; 9 bases are a match to TRBD1. The V gene's germline CDR1 is SGHRS and CDR2 YFSETQ. This CDR3 spans 14 amino acids. Trimming at V came to 5 bases and at J to 1 base, leaving 3 bases not matched to a gene. The CDR3, as DNA: TGCGCCAGCAGACCGGGACAGGGTAACTATGGCTACACCTTC. It is translated as CASRPGQGNYGYTF.

There are many counts of this clonotype. The chain is built from TRBV24-1 and TRBJ2-3, with D perhaps matching TRBD1 or TRBD2 (5 bases each). Trimming pared 9 bases from V and 2 bases from J, leaving 11 bases between. The V gene's germline CDR1 is KGHDR and CDR2 SFDVKD. CDR3 length: 13 residues. CDR3 sequence: CATGDDFTDTQYF. The CDR3 DNA reads TGTGCCACCGGGGACGACTTCACAGATACGCAGTATTTT.

The CDR3 DNA is TGTGCCAGCAGCGAGACAGGGAAAGAGCTGTTTTTT. This gives the protein CASSETGKELFF. The J gene is TRBJ2-2, the V gene TRBV9; 7 bases are shared with TRBD1. CDR1 SGDLS and CDR2 YYNGEE come from the germline V gene. The ends lost 3 bases at V and 11 bases at J; junction bases unmatched: 4. The CDR3 runs 12 residues.

CDR3 sequence: CASSNKTGFVTEAFF. The CDR3 coding sequence is TGCGCCAGCAGCAACAAGACAGGGTTCGTCACTGAAGCTTTCTTT. The chain employs TRBV5-1 and TRBJ1-1, with TRBD1 matching 7 bases. The CDR3 has 15 residues. Germline V CDR1 and CDR2: SGHRS, YFSETQ. The V gene end was trimmed by 4 bases and the J gene end by 4 bases; junction bases not matched to a gene: 10.

This clonotype was recorded a few times. This chain uses TRBV6-2 or TRBV6-3 with TRBJ2-7, with D possibly matching TRBD2 (6 bases). CDR3 length: 16 amino acids. V lost 0 bases to trimming and J lost 0 bases, with 12 bases between them. The germline gives CDR1 MNHEY, CDR2 SVGEGT. The CDR3, as DNA: TGTGCCAGCAGTTACTCTTTCTTCGGGGGCTCCTACGAGCAGTACTTC. Translation: CASSYSFFGGSYEQYF.

This clonotype was recorded a few times. The chain couples TRBV20-1 to TRBJ2-3; 8 bases fit TRBD2. This CDR3 has 15 amino acids. From germline, CDR1 is DFQATT and CDR2 SNEGSKA (reference sequence). V lost 6 bases, J lost 3 bases, and 11 bases stayed unmatched. CDR3 residues: CSAVRRLALTDTQYF. CDR3 sequence (DNA): TGCAGTGCCGTTCGTAGACTAGCGTTGACAGATACGCAGTATTTT.